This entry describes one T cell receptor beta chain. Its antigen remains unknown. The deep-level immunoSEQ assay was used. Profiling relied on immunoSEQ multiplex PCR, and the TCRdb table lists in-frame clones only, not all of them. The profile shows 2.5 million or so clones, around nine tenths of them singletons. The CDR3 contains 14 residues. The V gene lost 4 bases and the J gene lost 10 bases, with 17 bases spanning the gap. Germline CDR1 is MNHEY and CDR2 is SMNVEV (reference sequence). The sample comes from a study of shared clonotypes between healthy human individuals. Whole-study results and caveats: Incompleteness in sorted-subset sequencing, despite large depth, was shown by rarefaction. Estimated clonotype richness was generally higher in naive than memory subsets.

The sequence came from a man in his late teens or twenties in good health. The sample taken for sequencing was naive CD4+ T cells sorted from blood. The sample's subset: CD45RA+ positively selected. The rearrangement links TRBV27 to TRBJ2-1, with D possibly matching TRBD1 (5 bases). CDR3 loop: CASSYIDRFYEQFF. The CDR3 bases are TGTGCCAGCAGTTATATAGACAGATTCTACGAGCAGTTCTTC.